These T cell receptor beta chains were read from a single sample in a study of T-cell reconstitution after alpha-beta-depleted transplantation in children. MiXCR was run by TCRdb on the PCR reads, yielding one entry per CDR3 protein. The sample includes some 490,000 distinct CDR3 sequences, roughly an eighth seen only once; the top ten take about 5.6%. The specimen was PBMCs from the stem cell graft donor, collected from the stem cell graft. The receptors originated from a human donor who donated a stem cell graft to a child with combined immunodeficiency. The CDR3 runs from the conserved cysteine through the conserved F or W. The order of the fields is V gene, J gene, CDR3 protein.

TRBV29-1	TRBJ2-7	CSVEPGLAGAEQYF
TRBV5-1	TRBJ1-2	CASSLGGAAGYTF
TRBV10-3	TRBJ1-2	CAISERSSYGYTF
TRBV11-2	TRBJ2-1	CASSLGPDYNEQFF
TRBV7-2	TRBJ1-6	CASSLESVLALHF
TRBV9	TRBJ2-7	CASSVVGGSEQYF
TRBV7-2	TRBJ2-7	CASSTLGPIYEQYF
TRBV9	TRBJ2-3	CASSAAATDTQYF
TRBV20-1	TRBJ2-5	CGTSRGPQETQYF
TRBV7-2	TRBJ2-3	CASSLGTELDTQYF
TRBV7-6	TRBJ2-3	CASSPYRTTDTQYF
TRBV4-2	TRBJ2-7	CASSQDGRNEQYF
TRBV10-3	TRBJ2-1	CAISESGLDGNEQFF
TRBV4-3	TRBJ2-3	CASSQVRGNTDTQYF
TRBV12-3/TRBV12-4	TRBJ1-1	CASSSGSNTEAFF
TRBV27	TRBJ1-2	CASSLRGTLYGYTF
TRBV20-1	TRBJ2-5	CSATPGAPTSGTQYF
TRBV11-3	TRBJ2-1	CASRERDHNEQFF
TRBV7-9	TRBJ2-3	CASSSVVDTQYF
TRBV6-5	TRBJ2-5	CASSYWQGAETQYF